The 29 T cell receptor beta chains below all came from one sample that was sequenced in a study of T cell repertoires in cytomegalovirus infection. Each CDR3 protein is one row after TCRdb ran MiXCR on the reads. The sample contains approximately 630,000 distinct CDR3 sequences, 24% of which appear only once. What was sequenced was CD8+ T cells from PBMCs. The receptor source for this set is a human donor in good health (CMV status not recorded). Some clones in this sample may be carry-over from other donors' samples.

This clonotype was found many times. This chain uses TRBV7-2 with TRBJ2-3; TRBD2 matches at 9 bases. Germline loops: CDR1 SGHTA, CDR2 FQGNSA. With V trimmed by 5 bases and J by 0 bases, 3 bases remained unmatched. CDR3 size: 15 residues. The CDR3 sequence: CASSRLAVSTDTQYF. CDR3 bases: TGTGCCAGCAGCCGACTAGCGGTGAGCACAGATACGCAGTATTTT.

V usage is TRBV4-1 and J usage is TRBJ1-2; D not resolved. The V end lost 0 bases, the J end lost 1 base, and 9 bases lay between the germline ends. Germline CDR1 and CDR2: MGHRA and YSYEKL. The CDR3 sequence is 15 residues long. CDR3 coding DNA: TGCGCCAGCAGCCAAGAGGCCAACTTTAACTATGGCTACACCTTC. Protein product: CASSQEANFNYGYTF.

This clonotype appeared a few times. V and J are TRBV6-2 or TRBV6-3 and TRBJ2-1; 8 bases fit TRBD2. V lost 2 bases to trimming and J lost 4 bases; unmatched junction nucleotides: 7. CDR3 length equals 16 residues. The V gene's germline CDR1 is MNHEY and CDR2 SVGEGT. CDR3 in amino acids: CASSYPAGEEYNEQFF. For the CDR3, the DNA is TGTGCCAGCAGTTACCCAGCGGGGGAGGAGTACAATGAGCAGTTCTTC.

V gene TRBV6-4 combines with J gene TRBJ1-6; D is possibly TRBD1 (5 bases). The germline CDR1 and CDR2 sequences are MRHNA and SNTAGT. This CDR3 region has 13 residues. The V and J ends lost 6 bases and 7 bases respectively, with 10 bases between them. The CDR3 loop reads CASSSGHNSPLHF. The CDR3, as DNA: TGTGCCAGCAGCTCAGGACACAATTCACCCCTCCACTTT.

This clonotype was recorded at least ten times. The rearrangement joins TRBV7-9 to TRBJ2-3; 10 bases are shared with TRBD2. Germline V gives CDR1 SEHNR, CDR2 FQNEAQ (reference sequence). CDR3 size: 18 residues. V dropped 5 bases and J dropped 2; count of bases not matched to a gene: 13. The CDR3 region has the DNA TGTGCCAGCAGCACCGGGACCATTGGACTAGCGGACACAGATACGCAGTATTTT. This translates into CASSTGTIGLADTDTQYF.

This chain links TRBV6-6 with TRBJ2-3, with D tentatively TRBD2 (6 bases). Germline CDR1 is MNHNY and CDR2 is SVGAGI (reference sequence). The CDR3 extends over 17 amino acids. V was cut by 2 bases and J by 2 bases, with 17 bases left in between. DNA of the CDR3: TGTGCCAGCAGTTACCGGATGCTAGCGCAACTCACAGATACGCAGTATTTT. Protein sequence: CASSYRMLAQLTDTQYF.

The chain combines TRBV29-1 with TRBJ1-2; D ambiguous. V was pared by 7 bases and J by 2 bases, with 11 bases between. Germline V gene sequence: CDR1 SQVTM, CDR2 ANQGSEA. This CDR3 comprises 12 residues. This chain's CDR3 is CSGIGRNYGYTF. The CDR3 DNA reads TGCAGCGGGATCGGACGAAACTATGGCTACACCTTC.

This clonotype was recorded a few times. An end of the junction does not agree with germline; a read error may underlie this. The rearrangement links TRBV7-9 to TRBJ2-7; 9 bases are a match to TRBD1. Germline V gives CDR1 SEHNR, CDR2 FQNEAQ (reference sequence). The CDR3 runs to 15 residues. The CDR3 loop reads CANSPPGTGRYEQYF. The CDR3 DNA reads TGTGCCAACAGCCCACCCGGGACAGGGAGATACGAGCAGTACTTC.

This CDR3 reads CSVEVASGEYNEQFF. The CDR3 bases are TGCAGCGTTGAAGTCGCTAGCGGGGAATACAATGAGCAGTTCTTC. The chain recombines TRBV29-1 with TRBJ2-1; 9 nucleotides align to TRBD2. V was pared by 1 base and J by 4 bases, with 5 bases of the junction left unmatched. CDR3 length: 15 residues. The germline CDR1 and CDR2 sequences are SQVTM and ANQGSEA.

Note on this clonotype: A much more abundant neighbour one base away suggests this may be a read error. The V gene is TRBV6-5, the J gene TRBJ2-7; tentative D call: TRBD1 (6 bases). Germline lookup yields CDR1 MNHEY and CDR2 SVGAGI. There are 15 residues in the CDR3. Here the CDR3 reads CTSSYYSRTVYEQYF. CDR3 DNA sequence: TGTACCAGCAGTTATTATTCAAGGACAGTCTACGAGCAGTACTTC.

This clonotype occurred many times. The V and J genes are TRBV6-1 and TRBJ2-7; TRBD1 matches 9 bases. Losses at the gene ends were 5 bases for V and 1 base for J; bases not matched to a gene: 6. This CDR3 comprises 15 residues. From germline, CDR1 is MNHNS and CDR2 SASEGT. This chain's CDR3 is CASSHGTGLSYEQYF. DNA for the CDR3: TGTGCCAGCAGTCACGGGACAGGGCTATCCTACGAGCAGTACTTC.

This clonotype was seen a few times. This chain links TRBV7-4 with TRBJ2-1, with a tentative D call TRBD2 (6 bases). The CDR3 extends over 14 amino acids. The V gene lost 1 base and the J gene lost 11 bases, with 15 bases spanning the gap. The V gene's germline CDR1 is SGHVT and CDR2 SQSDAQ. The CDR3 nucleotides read TGTGCCAGCAGCTTAGGCGGGGAGAGGGGAAAGCAGTTCTTC. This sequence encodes CASSLGGERGKQFF.

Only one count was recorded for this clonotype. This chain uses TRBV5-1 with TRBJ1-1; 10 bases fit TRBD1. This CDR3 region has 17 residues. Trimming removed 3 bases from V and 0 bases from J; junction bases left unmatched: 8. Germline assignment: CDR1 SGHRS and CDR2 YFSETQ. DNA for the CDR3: TGCGCCAGCAGCTCCGGGACAGGGGAAGAAATGAACACTGAAGCTTTCTTT. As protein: CASSSGTGEEMNTEAFF. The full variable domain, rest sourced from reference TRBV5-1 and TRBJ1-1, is KAGVTQTPRYLIKTRGQQVTLSCSPISGHRSVSWYQQTPGQGLQFLFEYFSETQRNKGNFPGRFSGRQFSNSRSEMNVSTLELGDSALYLCASSSGTGEEMNTEAFFGQGTRLTVV.

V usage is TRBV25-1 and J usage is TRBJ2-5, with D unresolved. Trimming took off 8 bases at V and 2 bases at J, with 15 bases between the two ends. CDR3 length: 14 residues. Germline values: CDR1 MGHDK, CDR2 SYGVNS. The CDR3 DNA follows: TGTGCCAGCGTTGACGGTGCGAGGCAAGAGACCCAGTACTTC. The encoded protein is CASVDGARQETQYF.

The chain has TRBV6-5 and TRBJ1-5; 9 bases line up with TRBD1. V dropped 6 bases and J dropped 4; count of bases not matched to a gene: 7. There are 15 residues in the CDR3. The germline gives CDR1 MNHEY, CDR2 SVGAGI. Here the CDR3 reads CASSTGTGLNQPQHF. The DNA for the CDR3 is TGTGCCAGCAGCACCGGGACAGGGTTGAATCAGCCCCAGCATTTT.

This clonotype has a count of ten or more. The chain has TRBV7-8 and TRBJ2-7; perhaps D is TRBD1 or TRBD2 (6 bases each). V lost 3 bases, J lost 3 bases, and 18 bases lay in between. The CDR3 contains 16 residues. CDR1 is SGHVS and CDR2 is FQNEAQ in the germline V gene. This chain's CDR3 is CASSLRSGASYYEQYV. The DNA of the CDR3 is TGTGCCAGCAGCTTGAGATCGGGGGCCTCCTACTACGAGCAGTACGTC.

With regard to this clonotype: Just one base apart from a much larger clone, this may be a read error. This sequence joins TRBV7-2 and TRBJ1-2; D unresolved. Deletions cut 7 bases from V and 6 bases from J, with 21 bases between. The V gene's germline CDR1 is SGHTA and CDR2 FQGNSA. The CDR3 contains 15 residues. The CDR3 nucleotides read TGTGCCAGCACCACCGGAGTGGCCCCCATGAATGGCTACACCTTC. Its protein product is CASTTGVAPMNGYTF.

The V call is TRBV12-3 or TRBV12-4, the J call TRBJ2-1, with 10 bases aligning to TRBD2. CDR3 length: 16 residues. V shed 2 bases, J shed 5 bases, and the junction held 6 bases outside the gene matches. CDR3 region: CASSLKAGGPNNEQFF. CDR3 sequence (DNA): TGTGCCAGCAGTTTAAAAGCGGGGGGGCCCAACAATGAGCAGTTCTTC.

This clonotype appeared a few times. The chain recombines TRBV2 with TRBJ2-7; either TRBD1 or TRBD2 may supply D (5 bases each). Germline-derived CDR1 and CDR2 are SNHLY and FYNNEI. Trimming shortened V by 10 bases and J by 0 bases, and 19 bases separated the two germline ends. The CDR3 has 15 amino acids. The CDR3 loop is CATRTPGPTSYEQYF. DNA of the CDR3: TGTGCCACCAGGACCCCGGGACCGACCTCCTACGAGCAGTACTTC.

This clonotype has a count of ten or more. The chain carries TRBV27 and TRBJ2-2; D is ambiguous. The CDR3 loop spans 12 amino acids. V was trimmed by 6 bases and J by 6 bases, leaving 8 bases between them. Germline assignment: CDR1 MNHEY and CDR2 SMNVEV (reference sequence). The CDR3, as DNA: TGTGCCAGCAGCGCAAGTTCCGGGGAGCTGTTTTTT. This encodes CASSASSGELFF.

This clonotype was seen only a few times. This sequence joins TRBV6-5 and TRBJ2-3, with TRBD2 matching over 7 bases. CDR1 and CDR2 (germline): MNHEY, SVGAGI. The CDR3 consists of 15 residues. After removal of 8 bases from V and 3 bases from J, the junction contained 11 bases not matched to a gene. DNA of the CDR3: TGTGCCAGCGGCCTACCGGGGGGACCGACAGATACGCAGTATTTT. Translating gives CASGLPGGPTDTQYF.

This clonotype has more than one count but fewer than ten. The CDR3 sequence: CSVSTIINTQYF. As DNA, the CDR3 is TGCAGCGTCTCGACGATCATCAATACGCAGTATTTT. The chain couples TRBV29-1 to TRBJ2-3; D is unclear. The germline V and J ends were trimmed by 6 bases and 7 bases, with 14 bases remaining between them. This CDR3 has 12 residues. The V gene's germline CDR1 is SQVTM and CDR2 ANQGSEA.

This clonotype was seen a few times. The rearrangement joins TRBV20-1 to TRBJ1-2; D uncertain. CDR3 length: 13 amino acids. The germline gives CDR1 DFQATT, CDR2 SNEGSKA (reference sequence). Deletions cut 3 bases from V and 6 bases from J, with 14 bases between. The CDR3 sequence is CSASTRSWDGYTF. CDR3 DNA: TGCAGTGCTAGTACACGGTCCTGGGATGGCTACACCTTC.

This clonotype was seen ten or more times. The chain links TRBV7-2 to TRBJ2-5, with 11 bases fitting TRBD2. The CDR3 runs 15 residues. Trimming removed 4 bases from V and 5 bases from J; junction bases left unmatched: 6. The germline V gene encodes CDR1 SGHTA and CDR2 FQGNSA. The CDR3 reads CASSSYSGGGETQYF. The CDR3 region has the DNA TGTGCCAGCAGCTCTTATAGCGGGGGGGGTGAGACCCAGTACTTC.

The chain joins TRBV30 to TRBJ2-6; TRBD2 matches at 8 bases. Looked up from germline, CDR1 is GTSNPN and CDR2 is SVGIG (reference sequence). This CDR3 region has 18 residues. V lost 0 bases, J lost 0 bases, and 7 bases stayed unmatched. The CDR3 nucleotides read TGTGCCTGGAGTGTACGGGGCGGGGGGACCTCTGGGGCCAACGTCCTGACTTTC. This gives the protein CAWSVRGGGTSGANVLTF.

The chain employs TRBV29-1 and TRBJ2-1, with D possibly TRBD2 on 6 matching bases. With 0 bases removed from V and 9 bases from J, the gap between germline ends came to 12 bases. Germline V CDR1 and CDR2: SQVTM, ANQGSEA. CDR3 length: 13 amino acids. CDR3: CSVEEGGGIEQFF. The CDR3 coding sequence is TGCAGCGTTGAAGAGGGAGGAGGGATTGAGCAGTTCTTC.

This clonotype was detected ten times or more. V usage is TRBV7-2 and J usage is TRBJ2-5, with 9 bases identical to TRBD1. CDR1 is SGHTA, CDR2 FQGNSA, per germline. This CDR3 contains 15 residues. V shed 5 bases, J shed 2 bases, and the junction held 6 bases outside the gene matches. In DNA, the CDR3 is TGTGCCAGCAGCACTGGGACAGGGATACAAGAGACCCAGTACTTC. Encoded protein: CASSTGTGIQETQYF.

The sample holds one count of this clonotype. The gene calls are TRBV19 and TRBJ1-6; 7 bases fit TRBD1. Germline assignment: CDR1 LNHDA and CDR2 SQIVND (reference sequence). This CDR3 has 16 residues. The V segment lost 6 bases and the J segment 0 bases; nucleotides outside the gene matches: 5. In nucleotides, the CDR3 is TGTGCCAGTAGGGACAGGAAAAGCTCCTATAATTCACCCCTCCACTTT. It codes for CASRDRKSSYNSPLHF.

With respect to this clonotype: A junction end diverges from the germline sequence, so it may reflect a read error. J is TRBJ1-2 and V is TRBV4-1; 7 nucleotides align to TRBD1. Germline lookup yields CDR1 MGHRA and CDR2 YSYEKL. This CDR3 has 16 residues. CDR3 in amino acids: CASSQETTGRNYGYTF. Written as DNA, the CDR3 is TGTGCCAGCAGCCAGGAAACGACAGGGCGTAACTATGGCTACACCTTC.